This T cell receptor beta chain was sequenced for a study of blood T cells in healthy people across ages. With a J-beta primer mix and a sample-barcoded 5' primer, a second PCR ran about 6 to 11 cycles. A single record per CDR3 protein comes from TCRdb applying MiXCR to the 5' RACE reads. Counted here are around 690,000 distinct CDR3 sequences, roughly 58% occurring once; the ten biggest clones make up over 30%. Study-level points and caveats: Diversity of TCR beta per million T cells declined in a roughly linear way with age.

V dropped 1 base and J dropped 6 bases, with 13 bases sitting between them. The CDR3 is 16 amino acids. Germline V lookup: CDR1 SGHTA, CDR2 FQGNSA. About this clonotype: The target antigen is unknown.

The specimen sequenced was blood. The sequence was obtained from a man between 60 and 75 years old in good health. The gene calls are TRBV7-2 and TRBJ1-6; D unclear. CDR3 DNA sequence: TGTGCCAGCAGCTTAGTATCAGGACTGCTTAATTCACCCCTCCACTTT. Translation: CASSLVSGLLNSPLHF.